Listed here is a single T cell receptor (beta chain). Its antigen is not yet known. Base quality data are lacking; no much larger clone is found one base away. The source of the sample is a study of radiotherapy plus CTLA-4 blockade in lung cancer (dated by TCRdb to the late 2010s). With respect to the entire study: Objective responses were observed in about 17% of enrolled patients, and disease control was achieved in around 28%.

Libraries were made using the immunoSEQ multiplex PCR assay. The source is immuneACCESS, and TCRdb retained only in-frame sequences with V and J called. Part of the clones is not carried over; for the studies checked, unresolved V genes explain less than half of this, and the remainder is unexplained. The sample includes about 73,000 clones, with roughly 87% observed a single time. 35% to 50% of the sample is in the top ten clones. The study tested focal radiation therapy combined with CTLA-4 blockade (ipilimumab) in patients with chemo-refractory metastatic non-small-cell lung cancer. On the study overall, not on this receptor specifically: Increased serum interferon-beta after radiation, together with early dynamic changes in blood T cell clones, were reported to be the strongest predictors of response. After treatment with radiotherapy and ipilimumab, TCR clones that originated in tumors expanded in peripheral blood.

After removal of 4 bases from V and 4 bases from J, the junction retains 9 bases not matched to a gene. The germline V gene encodes CDR1 KGHSY and CDR2 FQNENV. The CDR3 numbers 15 residues from cysteine through phenylalanine. The DNA shown is the 45-base CDR3, in frame from base 1. Source: peripheral blood, taken from a patient treated with radiotherapy plus ipilimumab. The chain joins TRBV16 to TRBJ1-2; the junction holds 7 bases that match TRBD1. The origin of this receptor is a human donor with non-small cell lung cancer that progressed on radiotherapy plus ipilimumab. The CDR3 region reads CASSPRDSLFYGYTF. The DNA sequence is given as TGTGCCAGCAGCCCCAGGGACAGCTTGTTCTATGGCTACACCTTC.